This TCR beta chain was identified in a study of chemoradiotherapy in HPV16-positive cancers. General study findings and limits: Candidate HPV-specific clones and E7-related TCR motifs grew in tumor during treatment. In HPV16-positive patients, HPV-responsive T-cell expansion tracked better recurrence-free survival.

This clone was detected once. Its specificity is unknown. Generated by immunoSEQ multiplex PCR, the TCRdb table keeps only in-frame clones and is missing some. The profile shows tens of thousands of clones, about 90% of them singletons. This clonotype was obtained from a human donor with HPV-associated anogenital cancer. The sequenced sample was blood, obtained from a patient who underwent chemoradiotherapy.

CDR3 region: CASSSGAGPVVDTQYF. The CDR3 DNA is TGCGCCAGCAGCTCCGGGGCGGGACCAGTGGTAGATACGCAGTATTTT. The gene calls are TRBV5-1 and TRBJ2-3, with TRBD2 as a possible D gene (6 bases). The CDR3 runs to 16 residues. V was clipped by 3 bases and J by 5 bases, with 19 bases between them. Per the germline V gene, CDR1 is SGHRS and CDR2 is YFSETQ.